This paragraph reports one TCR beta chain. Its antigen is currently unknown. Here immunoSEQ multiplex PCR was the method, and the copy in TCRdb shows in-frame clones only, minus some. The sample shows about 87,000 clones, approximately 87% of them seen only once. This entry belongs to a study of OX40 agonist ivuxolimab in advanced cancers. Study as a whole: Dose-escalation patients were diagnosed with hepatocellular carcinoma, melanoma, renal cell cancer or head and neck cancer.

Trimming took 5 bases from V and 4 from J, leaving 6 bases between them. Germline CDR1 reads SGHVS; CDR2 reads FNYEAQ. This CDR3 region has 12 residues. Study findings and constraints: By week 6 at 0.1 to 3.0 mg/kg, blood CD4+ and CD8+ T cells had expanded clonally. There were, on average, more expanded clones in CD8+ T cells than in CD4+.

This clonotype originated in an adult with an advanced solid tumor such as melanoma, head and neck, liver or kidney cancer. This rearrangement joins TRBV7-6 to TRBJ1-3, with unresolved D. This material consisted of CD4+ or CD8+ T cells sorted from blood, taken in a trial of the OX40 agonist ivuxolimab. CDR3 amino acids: CASSPRGNTIYF. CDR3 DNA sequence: TGTGCCAGCAGCCCACGGGGAAACACCATATATTTT.